The 2 T cell receptor beta chains below all came from one sample that was sequenced in a study of OX40 agonist ivuxolimab in advanced cancers. Data came from immunoSEQ multiplex PCR; TCRdb stores just in-frame clones and leaves some out. The table has 67,000 or so clones, 86% seen once. This specimen consisted of CD4+ or CD8+ T cells sorted from blood, obtained in a trial of the OX40 agonist ivuxolimab. These receptors all stem from an adult with an advanced solid tumor such as melanoma, head and neck, liver or kidney cancer.

The chain employs TRBV5-1 and TRBJ1-4; no firm D call. The CDR3 loop spans 12 amino acids. Germline lookup yields CDR1 SGHRS and CDR2 YFSETQ. Trimming took 1 base from V and 4 from J, leaving 2 bases between them. The CDR3 reads CASSLSNEKLFF. The CDR3 coding sequence is TGCGCCAGCAGCTTGAGTAATGAAAAACTGTTTTTT.

J is TRBJ2-2 and V is TRBV7-6, with D unresolved. Germline assignment: CDR1 SGHVS and CDR2 FNYEAQ. V dropped 5 bases and J dropped 5 bases, with 9 bases sitting between them. The CDR3 spans 13 residues. CDR3 bases: TGTGCCAGCAGCGCACAAGGGACCGGGGAGCTGTTTTTT. Translating gives CASSAQGTGELFF.